These 21 T cell receptor beta chains share one sample of origin, sequenced in a study of cytomegalovirus exposure and HLA in healthy donors. Primers: 60 Vbeta forward and 13 Jbeta reverse. Using immunoSEQ multiplex PCR, the repertoire was profiled, and TCRdb retains in-frame clones only, with some absent. The data contain 120,000 to 150,000 clones, roughly 76% of them singletons. Sequenced: PBMCs. These receptor sequences come from a human donor in good health.

This chain links TRBV2 with TRBJ2-5; maybe TRBD1 (5 bases). Between the trimmed V and J ends, which lost 6 bases and 5 bases, there was a span of 10 bases. Germline V gene sequence: CDR1 SNHLY, CDR2 FYNNEI. The CDR3 runs 12 residues. CDR3 nucleotides: TGTGCCAGCAGCGACAGTTTGGAGACCCAGTACTTC. This gives the protein CASSDSLETQYF.

In this sample, this clone turned up a few times. The chain couples TRBV11-2 to TRBJ2-2, with TRBD1 matching 7 bases. The CDR3 length is 14 residues. V gave up 4 bases and J gave up 4 bases; unmatched junction bases: 3. The germline CDR1 and CDR2 sequences are SGHAT and FQNNGV. The CDR3 reads CASSSGTATGELFF. CDR3 nucleotides: TGTGCCAGCAGCTCTGGGACAGCCACCGGGGAGCTGTTTTTT. Variable domain in full (rest from reference TRBV11-2 and TRBJ2-2): EAGVAQSPRYKIIEKRQSVAFWCNPISGHATLYWYQQILGQGPKLLIQFQNNGVVDDSQLPKDRFSAERLKGVDSTLKIQPAKLEDSAVYLCASSSGTATGELFFGEGSRLTVL.

This clone was counted between two and nine times. The rearrangement joins TRBV6-6 to TRBJ2-3, with D perhaps matching TRBD2 (6 bases). The CDR3 totals 14 residues. V was cut by 2 bases and J by 1 base, with 7 bases left in between. Germline lookup yields CDR1 MNHNY and CDR2 SVGAGI (reference sequence). The CDR3 DNA sequence: TGTGCCAGCAGTTACCCGGGGGGCACAGATACGCAGTATTTT. Translation: CASSYPGGTDTQYF.

The chain uses TRBV5-1 and TRBJ2-7; maybe TRBD1 (6 bases). Per the germline V gene, CDR1 is SGHRS and CDR2 is YFSETQ. Trimming cost V 1 base and J 5 bases, with 16 bases left between them. The length of the CDR3 is 15 residues. This CDR3 is CASSLIVGGGNEQYF. DNA for the CDR3: TGCGCCAGCAGCTTGATCGTTGGGGGCGGAAACGAGCAGTACTTC.

The rearrangement uses TRBV20-1 and TRBJ1-1, with D uncertain. Germline assignment: CDR1 DFQATT and CDR2 SNEGSKA (reference sequence). The CDR3 has 10 residues. Trimming removed 7 bases at V and 8 bases at J, with 11 bases between. The CDR3 spells CSVFLREAFF. CDR3 sequence (DNA): TGCAGTGTATTTCTCAGGGAAGCTTTCTTT.

The chain uses TRBV5-4 and TRBJ2-2; possibly TRBD1 for D (6 bases). The CDR3 totals 16 residues. CDR1 is SGHNT and CDR2 is YYREEE in the germline V gene (reference sequence). Trimming took 3 bases from V and 7 from J, leaving 19 bases between them. This chain's CDR3 is CASSWGPETRGGELFF. As DNA, the CDR3 is TGTGCCAGCAGCTGGGGTCCGGAGACCAGGGGCGGGGAGCTGTTTTTT.

In its sample, this clone was seen a few times. J is TRBJ2-7 and V is TRBV6-1, with D tentatively TRBD2 (5 bases). The CDR3 is made up of 13 amino acids. Germline CDR1 reads MNHNS; CDR2 reads SASEGT. V was shortened by 6 bases and J by 2 bases, with 11 bases between the two germline ends. Here the CDR3 reads CASRESGTYEQYF. The CDR3 nucleotides read TGTGCCAGCAGGGAGAGCGGAACCTACGAGCAGTACTTC.

V usage is TRBV6-5 and J usage is TRBJ1-1; 8 bases align to TRBD1. The germline gives CDR1 MNHEY, CDR2 SVGAGI. The trim removed 6 bases at V and 0 bases at J, leaving 3 bases unmatched. CDR3 length: 14 residues. CDR3 sequence (DNA): TGTGCCAGCAGGGACAGGGACATGAACACTGAAGCTTTCTTT. Protein product: CASRDRDMNTEAFF.

This chain joins TRBV9 and TRBJ2-2, with D tentatively TRBD2 (6 bases). CDR1 and CDR2 from the germline V gene are SGDLS and YYNGEE. With 0 bases removed from V and 7 bases from J, the gap between germline ends came to 13 bases. This CDR3 is built from 15 residues. The CDR3 nucleotides read TGTGCCAGCAGCGTAGATTCCCGGGGGTTCGGGGAGCTGTTTTTT. It translates to CASSVDSRGFGELFF.

This chain connects TRBV11-3 to TRBJ2-7; 7 positions agree with TRBD1. The ends lost 5 bases at V and 3 bases at J; junction bases unmatched: 7. CDR1 and CDR2 (germline): SGHNT, YENEEA. The CDR3 is made up of 14 amino acids. This CDR3 is CASSPRGTLYEQYF. The CDR3 nucleotides read TGTGCCAGCAGCCCCAGGGGGACACTCTACGAGCAGTACTTC.

This clone has only a few counts. V usage is TRBV6-1 and J usage is TRBJ2-5, with TRBD2 matching 11 bases. The germline CDR1 and CDR2 sequences are MNHNS and SASEGT. V trimming: 3 bases; J trimming: 0 bases; junction bases outside the gene matches: 3. The CDR3 has 16 residues. As DNA, the CDR3 is TGTGCCAGCAGTGATGCTAGCGGGGGGTACCAAGAGACCCAGTACTTC. This encodes CASSDASGGYQETQYF.

The genes are TRBV11-3 and TRBJ2-7; D uncertain. V was cut by 2 bases and J by 0 bases, with 5 bases left in between. CDR3 size: 13 residues. The germline V gene encodes CDR1 SGHNT and CDR2 YENEEA. In DNA, the CDR3 is TGTGCCAGCAGCTTACTAGGCTCCTACGAGCAGTACTTC. It specifies CASSLLGSYEQYF.

The CDR3 spells CASSFGPSVSGNTIYF. The CDR3 region has the DNA TGTGCCAGCAGCTTTGGGCCGTCCGTCTCTGGAAACACCATATATTTT. The chain employs TRBV5-5 and TRBJ1-3, with D unclear. Germline V lookup: CDR1 SGHKS, CDR2 YYEKEE (reference sequence). The length of the CDR3 is 16 residues. V was pared by 2 bases and J by 0 bases, with 12 bases between.

This clone was counted a single time. The chain has TRBV6-6 and TRBJ2-7, with 11 bases lining up with TRBD1. This CDR3 region has 15 residues. The germline gives CDR1 MNHNY, CDR2 SVGAGI (reference sequence). V shed 7 bases, J shed 2 bases, and the junction held 7 bases outside the gene matches. The CDR3 bases are TGTGCCAGCAATCCGACGGGACAGGGGGCCTACGAGCAGTACTTC. It encodes CASNPTGQGAYEQYF.

The chain couples TRBV5-1 to TRBJ1-4; D might be TRBD1 (5 bases). This CDR3 contains 15 residues. The ends were cut back, 7 bases at V and 3 bases at J, with 16 bases in the middle. Per the germline V gene, CDR1 is SGHRS and CDR2 is YFSETQ. DNA of the CDR3: TGCGCCAGCCCTGAGGATTGGGGGGCTAATGAAAAACTGTTTTTT. Translation gives CASPEDWGANEKLFF.

V usage is TRBV4-1 and J usage is TRBJ1-5; no definite D call. The CDR3 consists of 16 residues. Germline V gene lookup returns CDR1 MGHRA and CDR2 YSYEKL. Trimming pared 1 base from V and 5 bases from J, leaving 15 bases between. The CDR3 here is CASSQVGWEGDQPQHF. In DNA form, the CDR3 reads TGCGCCAGCAGCCAAGTTGGTTGGGAGGGAGATCAGCCCCAGCATTTT.

The chain carries TRBV7-9 and TRBJ2-2, with 8 positions matching TRBD1. Germline lookup yields CDR1 SEHNR and CDR2 FQNEAQ (reference sequence). V shed 4 bases and J 5 bases; nucleotides not matched to a gene: 9. The CDR3 loop spans 16 amino acids. CDR3 DNA sequence: TGTGCCAGCAGCTCGCTAACAGGGGGTGATACCGGGGAGCTGTTTTTT. This translates into CASSSLTGGDTGELFF.

The sample holds one count of this clone. The chain employs TRBV10-1 and TRBJ1-1; D possibly corresponds to TRBD1 (6 bases). V lost 1 base to trimming and J lost 1 base, with 10 bases between them. The CDR3 spans 15 residues. CDR1 and CDR2 from the germline V gene are WNHNN and SYGVQD (reference sequence). The CDR3 bases are TGCGCCAGCAGTGAGTTCGGACAGTCGAACACTGAAGCTTTCTTT. Amino acids: CASSEFGQSNTEAFF.

As to this clone: The sample contains more than one DNA sequence encoding this CDR3. The V and J genes are TRBV7-9 and TRBJ1-3, with D hard to call. The CDR3 covers 12 residues. The germline gives CDR1 SEHNR, CDR2 FQNEAQ (reference sequence). V was trimmed by 5 bases and J by 3 bases, leaving 5 bases between them. The CDR3 loop is CASSPLGNTIYF. CDR3 sequence (DNA): TGTGCCAGCAGCCCCCTTGGAAACACCATATATTTT. Filled out from reference TRBV7-9 and TRBJ1-3, the complete variable domain reads DTGVSQNPRHKITKRGQNVTFRCDPISEHNRLYWYRQTLGQGPEFLTYFQNEAQLEKSRLLSDRFSAERPKGSFSTLEIQRTEQGDSAMYLCASSPLGNTIYFGEGSWLTVV.

This sequence joins TRBV10-3 and TRBJ1-2, with 8 bases that match TRBD1. Germline V gene lookup returns CDR1 ENHRY and CDR2 SYGVKD. Losses at the gene ends were 3 bases for V and 4 bases for J; bases not matched to a gene: 4. This CDR3 has 14 residues. The CDR3 nucleotides are TGTGCCATCAGTGAATTGACAGGGGTCTATGGCTACACCTTC. Residues: CAISELTGVYGYTF.

This clone was counted between two and nine times. The chain has TRBV27 and TRBJ2-2; 9 nucleotides agree with TRBD1. The germline gives CDR1 MNHEY, CDR2 SMNVEV (reference sequence). The ends lost 6 bases at V and 5 bases at J; junction bases unmatched: 7. The CDR3 has 15 residues. The CDR3 reads CASSAGTGRTGELFF. The CDR3 nucleotides are TGTGCCAGCAGCGCCGGGACAGGGAGGACCGGGGAGCTGTTTTTT.